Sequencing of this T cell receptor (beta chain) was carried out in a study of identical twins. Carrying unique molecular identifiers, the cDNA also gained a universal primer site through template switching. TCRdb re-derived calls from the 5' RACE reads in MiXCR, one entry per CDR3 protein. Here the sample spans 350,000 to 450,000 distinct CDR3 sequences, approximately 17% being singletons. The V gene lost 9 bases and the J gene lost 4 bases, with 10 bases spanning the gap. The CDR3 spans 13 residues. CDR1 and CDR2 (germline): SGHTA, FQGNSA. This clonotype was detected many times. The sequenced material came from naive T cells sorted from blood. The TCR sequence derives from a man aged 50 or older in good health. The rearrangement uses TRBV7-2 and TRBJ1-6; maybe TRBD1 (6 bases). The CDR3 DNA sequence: TGTGCCAGTGCAGGGGTGTATAATTCACCCCTCCACTTT. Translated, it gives CASAGVYNSPLHF.